This T cell receptor (beta chain) is from a study of T-cell reconstitution after alpha-beta-depleted transplantation in children (dated by TCRdb to the mid-2010s). Regarding the complete study: T-cell immune reconstitution after TCRalphabeta/CD19-depleted allogeneic hematopoietic cell transplantation in children was quantitatively tracked in the study by means of TCR repertoire profiling. Points the paper makes about the study in general: Over subsequent months, a decline in hyperexpanded clone frequencies was noted, and after one year, T-cell counts and TCRbeta diversity were mostly ascribed to newly produced T cells. In some patients, the high TCRbeta diversity seen at day 60 was put down to recipient T cells and intrathymic progenitors that had survived conditioning. About two months after transplant, the apparently early recovery of alphabetaT-cell counts reportedly depended on just several hundred clones that had expanded rapidly and came from non-depleted graft cells.

V lost 4 bases and J lost 5 bases; the stretch between them is 5 bases long. CDR1 SQVTM and CDR2 ANQGSEA were looked up in the germline V gene. Spanning cysteine to phenylalanine, the CDR3 consists of 11 amino acids. Only CDR3 DNA is held: 33 bases, read in frame from base 1. Receptor libraries were prepared by PCR. TCRdb lists the instrument as Illumina HiSeq 2500. Molecular barcoding was employed in the preparation of TCR libraries, with unique molecular identifiers being used to normalize TCRbeta repertoire quantification. Using fastp trimming at Q25 and MiXCR clonotype assembly, TCRdb reanalyzed the public sequencing data and kept in-frame beta chains. Every CDR3 protein is listed once, alongside the most common genes and DNA of its rows. The sample has some 290,000 distinct CDR3 sequences on record, approximately 20% of them singletons. Approximately 11% of the sample is taken by the ten largest.

This clonotype was seen more than once but under ten times. The target of this receptor is not known. There are no base qualities to consult, and no much larger clone falls within one base. The treatment or condition label on this specimen signifies: allogeneic hematopoietic cell transplantation with graft depleted of TCRalphabeta T cells and CD19 B cells. The children who served as transplant recipients had been given grafts of TCRalphabeta/CD19-depleted allogeneic hematopoietic cells. The chain links TRBV29-1 with TRBJ2-2; no D gene can be assigned with confidence. Material: PBMCs, mostly from graft donor cells, obtained 180 days after TCRalphabeta/CD19-depleted stem cell transplant. The TCR originated in a male patient aged 10-17 years who had a stem cell transplant for acute lymphoblastic leukemia, so the T cells may come from the graft donor. The CDR3 protein is CSVARTGELFF. The DNA is TGCAGCGTTGCCCGAACCGGGGAGCTGTTTTTT.